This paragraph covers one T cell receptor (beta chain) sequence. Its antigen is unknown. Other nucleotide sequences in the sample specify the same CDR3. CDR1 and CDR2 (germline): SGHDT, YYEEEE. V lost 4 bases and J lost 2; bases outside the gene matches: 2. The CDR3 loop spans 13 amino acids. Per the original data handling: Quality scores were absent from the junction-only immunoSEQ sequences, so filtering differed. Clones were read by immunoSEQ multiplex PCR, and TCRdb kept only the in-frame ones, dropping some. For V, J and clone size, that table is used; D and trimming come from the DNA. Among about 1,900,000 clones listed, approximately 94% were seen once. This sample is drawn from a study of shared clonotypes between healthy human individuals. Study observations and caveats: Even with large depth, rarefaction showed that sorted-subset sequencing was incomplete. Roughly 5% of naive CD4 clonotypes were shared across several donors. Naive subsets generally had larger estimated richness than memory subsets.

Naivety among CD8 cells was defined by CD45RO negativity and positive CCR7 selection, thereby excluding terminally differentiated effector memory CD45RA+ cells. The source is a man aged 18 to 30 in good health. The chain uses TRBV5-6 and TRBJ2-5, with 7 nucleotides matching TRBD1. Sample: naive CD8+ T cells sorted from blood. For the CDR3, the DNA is TGTGCCAGCAGCCAGGGACAGCAAGAGACCCAGTACTTC. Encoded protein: CASSQGQQETQYF.